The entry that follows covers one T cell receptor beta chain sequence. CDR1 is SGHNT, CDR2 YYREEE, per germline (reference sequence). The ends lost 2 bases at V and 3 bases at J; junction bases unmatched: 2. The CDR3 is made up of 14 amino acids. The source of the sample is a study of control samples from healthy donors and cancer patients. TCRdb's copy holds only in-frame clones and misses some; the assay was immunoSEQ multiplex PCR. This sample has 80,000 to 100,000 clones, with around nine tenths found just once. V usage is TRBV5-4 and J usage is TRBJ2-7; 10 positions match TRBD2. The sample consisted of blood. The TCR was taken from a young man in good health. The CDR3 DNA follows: TGTGCCAGCAGCTTAGGGACTAGCGTCTACGAGCAGTACTTC. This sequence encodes CASSLGTSVYEQYF.